These 21 T cell receptor beta chains were all obtained from the same sample, sequenced in a study of T cells after yellow fever vaccination. Each CDR3 protein is one row after TCRdb ran MiXCR on the 5' RACE reads. Found here are 95,000 to 150,000 distinct CDR3 sequences, under 9% of them singletons; the top ten hold roughly 43%. The sequencing used CD8+ T cells sorted from PBMCs, collected on the day of the yellow fever booster vaccination. These TCRs come from a man aged 18 to 29 who received the YFV17D yellow fever vaccine.

The chain recombines TRBV12-3 or TRBV12-4 with TRBJ2-1; 8 bases line up with TRBD1. After removal of 3 bases from V and 5 bases from J, the junction contained 6 bases not matched to a gene. The CDR3 is made up of 15 amino acids. The CDR3 DNA is TGTGCCAGCAGTTTCAGGCAGGGGGCTGACAATGAGCAGTTCTTC. Amino acid sequence: CASSFRQGADNEQFF.

V and J are TRBV30 and TRBJ1-5, with unresolved D. Germline lookup yields CDR1 GTSNPN and CDR2 SVGIG (reference sequence). This CDR3 has 14 residues. Between the trimmed V and J ends, which lost 3 bases and 1 base, there was a span of 10 bases. For the CDR3, the DNA is TGTGCCTGGAGCTCAGACGGGAGCAATCAGCCCCAGCATTTT. Translated, it gives CAWSSDGSNQPQHF.

The J gene is TRBJ2-7, the V gene TRBV4-3; 11 nucleotides match TRBD2. Germline CDR1 LGHNA, CDR2 YSLEER. V lost 1 base, J lost 4 bases, and 6 bases stayed unmatched. The length of the CDR3 is 16 residues. The CDR3 nucleotides are TGCGCCAGCAGCCAAGCCGCTAGCGGGGGGCCATACGAGCAGTACTTC. Its protein is CASSQAASGGPYEQYF.

This chain connects TRBV9 to TRBJ2-5; 8 bases are a match to TRBD2. The CDR3 covers 15 residues. Germline V gene data show CDR1 as SGDLS and CDR2 as YYNGEE. After removal of 0 bases from V and 1 base from J, the junction contained 2 bases not matched to a gene. CDR3 DNA sequence: TGTGCCAGCAGCGTAGGTAGCGGGGCCCAAGAGACCCAGTACTTC. This gives the protein CASSVGSGAQETQYF.

The V call is TRBV15, the J call TRBJ1-1, with a tentative D call TRBD1 (5 bases). This CDR3 has 14 amino acids. V was clipped by 3 bases and J by 4 bases, with 12 bases between them. Germline values: CDR1 LNHNV, CDR2 YYDKDF (reference sequence). The CDR3 DNA reads as TGTGCCACCAGCAGTTCGGGGGGAGGCACTGAAGCTTTCTTT. Translating gives CATSSSGGGTEAFF.

This chain joins TRBV12-3 or TRBV12-4 and TRBJ1-4; D possibly corresponds to TRBD1 (5 bases). Deletions cut 0 bases from V and 3 bases from J, with 11 bases between. The CDR3 is 16 amino acids. For the CDR3, the DNA is TGTGCCAGCAGTTTAGCCCTCAGGGTACCTAATGAAAAACTGTTTTTT. This sequence encodes CASSLALRVPNEKLFF.

The gene calls are TRBV7-2 and TRBJ1-4, with D perhaps matching TRBD1 (6 bases). Between the trimmed V and J ends, which lost 3 bases and 4 bases, there was a span of 9 bases. The CDR3 covers 14 residues. CDR1 is SGHTA, CDR2 FQGNSA, per germline. The CDR3 loop reads CASSLWTVNEKLFF. The CDR3 DNA follows: TGTGCCAGCAGCTTGTGGACAGTTAATGAAAAACTGTTTTTT.

This sequence joins TRBV4-1 and TRBJ2-3; no clear D. Germline V CDR1 and CDR2: MGHRA, YSYEKL. Deletions cut 1 base from V and 6 bases from J, with 8 bases between. This CDR3 spans 13 amino acids. In DNA, the CDR3 is TGCGCCAGCAGCCAAGGGACCTCGGATACGCAGTATTTT. Amino acids: CASSQGTSDTQYF.

This clonotype was counted at least ten times. The V and J genes are TRBV6-5 and TRBJ1-6; 8 bases line up with TRBD1. The CDR3 spans 14 residues. V lost 2 bases and J lost 10; bases outside the gene matches: 4. Germline V lookup: CDR1 MNHEY, CDR2 SVGAGI. In DNA form, the CDR3 reads TGTGCCAGCAGTTACGCACAGGGGGTCTCACCCCTCCACTTT. Translating gives CASSYAQGVSPLHF.

This clonotype came up a few times. The chain couples TRBV4-1 to TRBJ2-3; perhaps TRBD1 as D (7 bases). In germline, CDR1 is MGHRA, CDR2 YSYEKL. CDR3 length: 14 amino acids. V lost 4 bases, J lost 4 bases, and 12 bases lay in between. The CDR3 region is CASSRGDSSDTQYF. CDR3 coding DNA: TGCGCCAGCAGCCGCGGGGACAGCTCAGATACGCAGTATTTT.

This clonotype was observed a few times. V usage is TRBV27 and J usage is TRBJ2-3; tentatively, D is TRBD1 (6 bases). V dropped 5 bases and J dropped 4 bases, with 16 bases sitting between them. Germline loops: CDR1 MNHEY, CDR2 SMNVEV (reference sequence). This CDR3 has 15 amino acids. CDR3 coding DNA: TGTGCCAGCAGTCACAGGGTCACTAACTCAGATACGCAGTATTTT. It encodes CASSHRVTNSDTQYF.

Many counts were recorded for this clonotype. The J gene is TRBJ2-3, the V gene TRBV4-2, with TRBD2 identical over 7 bases. The CDR3 extends over 16 amino acids. Germline V lookup: CDR1 LGHNA, CDR2 YNFKEQ. The J segment lost 8 bases and the V segment lost 3 bases, leaving 14 bases of the junction unmatched. The CDR3: CASSHLLSGEGGTQYF. CDR3 sequence (DNA): TGTGCCAGCAGCCATCTCTTATCGGGGGAGGGAGGTACGCAGTATTTT.

This clonotype was detected a few times. The chain is built from TRBV7-9 and TRBJ2-2; D is possibly TRBD1 or TRBD2 (5 bases each). V was shortened by 4 bases and J by 1 base, with 13 bases between the two germline ends. The V gene's germline CDR1 is SEHNR and CDR2 FQNEAQ (reference sequence). This CDR3 has 16 residues. The DNA for the CDR3 is TGTGCCAGCAGCTCAGTGGGGGAATTGAACACCGGGGAGCTGTTTTTT. It codes for CASSSVGELNTGELFF.

The chain joins TRBV6-5 to TRBJ1-5, with 7 bases aligning to TRBD1. Losses at the gene ends were 8 bases for V and 10 bases for J; bases not matched to a gene: 14. In germline, CDR1 is MNHEY, CDR2 SVGAGI. The CDR3 spans 14 residues. For the CDR3, the DNA is TGTGCCAGCTCTACAGGGGCCCCCGGACGACCCCAGCATTTT. Its translation is CASSTGAPGRPQHF.

CDR3 in amino acids: CASSLASGFYEQYF. The CDR3 DNA reads TGTGCCAGCAGCTTGGCTAGCGGATTCTACGAGCAGTACTTC. This chain connects TRBV5-6 to TRBJ2-7, with 7 nucleotides matching TRBD2. The CDR3 has 14 residues. Germline V gives CDR1 SGHDT, CDR2 YYEEEE. Losses at the gene ends were 0 bases for V and 3 bases for J; bases not matched to a gene: 3. Together with reference TRBV5-6 and TRBJ2-7, the CDR3 gives the full variable domain: DAGVTQSPTHLIKTRGQQVTLRCSPKSGHDTVSWYQQALGQGPQFIFQYYEEEERQRGNFPDRFSGHQFPNYSSELNVNALLLGDSALYLCASSLASGFYEQYFGPGTRLTVT.

This clonotype occurred a few times. The genes are TRBV4-3 and TRBJ1-1, with D hard to call. V dropped 4 bases and J dropped 5 bases, with 8 bases sitting between them. Per the germline V gene, CDR1 is LGHNA and CDR2 is YSLEER. The CDR3 is 12 amino acids. CDR3 coding DNA: TGCGCCAGCAGCCTGGTCAGAACTGAAGCTTTCTTT. Translating gives CASSLVRTEAFF.

The genes are TRBV10-2 and TRBJ2-1; no clear D. The V and J ends lost 0 bases and 6 bases respectively, with 15 bases between them. The CDR3 extends over 16 amino acids. Germline V gives CDR1 WSHSY, CDR2 SAAADI. CDR3 region: CASSESVALNFNEQFF. Written as DNA, the CDR3 is TGCGCCAGCAGTGAGTCGGTAGCTTTAAACTTCAATGAGCAGTTCTTC.

The chain employs TRBV28 and TRBJ2-7; weak D call: TRBD2 (6 bases). CDR3 length equals 15 residues. Deletions cut 6 bases from V and 0 bases from J, with 15 bases between. CDR1 MDHEN and CDR2 SYDVKM come from the germline V gene. The CDR3: CASRKPGLSSYEQYF. CDR3 DNA: TGTGCCAGCAGGAAACCGGGACTCAGCTCCTACGAGCAGTACTTC.

CDR3 region: CASSYRGVNEQYV. CDR3 DNA sequence: TGTGCCAGCAGTTACAGGGGGGTAAACGAGCAGTACGTC. This chain uses TRBV6-6 with TRBJ2-7; tentatively, D is TRBD1 or TRBD2 (6 bases each). The germline V gene encodes CDR1 MNHNY and CDR2 SVGAGI (reference sequence). The CDR3 is made up of 13 amino acids. Trimming left V 2 bases short and J 5 bases short, with 10 bases between.

The CDR3 DNA is TGTGCCAGCAGCTTACCGAGGGGTCTGTCGTACTACAATGAGCAGTTCTTC. Translation gives CASSLPRGLSYYNEQFF. This chain uses TRBV7-9 with TRBJ2-1; D may match TRBD1 or TRBD2 (5 bases each). Germline CDR1 is SEHNR and CDR2 is FQNEAQ (reference sequence). CDR3 length equals 17 residues. Trimming took off 2 bases at V and 3 bases at J, with 17 bases between the two ends.

This chain uses TRBV10-1 with TRBJ2-3, with TRBD2 matching over 7 bases. The germline V gene encodes CDR1 WNHNN and CDR2 SYGVQD (reference sequence). This CDR3 spans 16 amino acids. With V trimmed by 0 bases and J by 0 bases, 3 bases remained unmatched. The CDR3 spells CASSESSGGSTDTQYF. The CDR3 coding sequence is TGCGCCAGCAGTGAGTCATCGGGAGGAAGCACAGATACGCAGTATTTT.